This TCR beta chain is drawn from a study of molecular identifiers for immune sequencing clone quantification (dated by TCRdb to the late 2010s). Notes on the research overall: For a replicate experiment, RNA from approximately 20,000 or 100,000 naive CD8 T cells was divided into five aliquots, and four of the five aliquots were sequenced. The study was a methods study using CD8 T cells to benchmark molecular-identifier clustering-based TCR repertoire sequencing (MIDCIRS) and TCR RNA copy counting.

General findings and caveats noted by the study authors: Around 2.8 recovered TCR RNA copies per cell were obtained by modeling, versus about 9.7 by digital PCR, implying a capture efficiency of 25% to 30%. When barcode sub-clustering was left out, chimeric consensus sequences inflated TCR diversity, with chimeras reaching as high as 47%. The sizes of highly expanded clones could end up underestimated when identical TCR molecules share a barcode. In CMV-specific effector cells, over 97% of molecules were held by clones above 20 RNA copies, whereas under 1% of molecules were held by such clones in naive cells. Spiked-in Jurkat TCR RNA equivalent to a single cell was reported to be detectable even among approximately 900,000 naive CD8 T cells. Spiked-in Jurkat TCR RNA (roughly 10 copies' worth), which is not part of the donor repertoire, was contained in the naive libraries.

Preparation of the library involved PCR. For sequencing, an Illumina HiSeq 4000 was employed. Preparation of bulk TCR libraries followed a previously described approach, with the TCR primers listed in Table S5. Purification of total RNA was performed with the Qiagen AllPrep DNA/RNA kit. Reads from multiple sequencing runs of the same library were pooled before analysis. As for the original processing: Reads were retained only if an exact TCR constant sequence was present, and the retained reads were trimmed to 150 nt and grouped according to their 12-nt molecular barcodes. Reads within each barcode group were sub-clustered using a 15% Levenshtein threshold, and quality-weighted consensus sequences were constructed for each RNA molecule. Non-functional sequences were excluded, and lower-count sequences lying one edit away from another sequence were also excluded. On the basis of fitting two negative binomial distributions, barcode sub-clusters with fewer than 20% of the maximum read count were discarded. TCRdb reprocessed the public reads (quality trimming at Q25 with fastp, clone calling with MiXCR) and kept in-frame beta chains. Each record represents a unique CDR3 protein, reported with the most common genes and DNA among its rows. These V and J calls derive from TCRdb rather than the authors' analysis. For this sample there are 600,000 to 650,000 distinct CDR3 sequences; just under 20% appear just once. The ten largest clones take up roughly 0.83% of the sample.

This clonotype was seen repeatedly, ten times or more. The clone's antigen remains unknown. No much larger clone exists at a distance of one base, and base qualities are not known. Libraries of naive CD8 T cells were built from about 20,000 to 1,000,000 sorted cells, with 10%, 30% or 50% of the purified RNA used. Naive CD8 T cells, defined as CD8+CD4-CCR7+CD45RA+, were FACS-sorted into RLT Plus buffer on a BD FACSAria II. To test detection sensitivity, Jurkat RNA equivalent to roughly nine TCR copies was spiked into samples of about 19,000-1,000,000 naive CD8 T cells. CD8 T cells were enriched using RosetteSep CD8+ T Cell Enrichment Cocktail and Ficoll-Paque, and the enriched cells then underwent ACK red cell lysis. From its cysteine to its phenylalanine, the CDR3 spans 18 amino acids. Just CDR3 DNA is preserved here, 54 bases in frame from base 1. The germline V gene (reference sequence) yields MNHNY for CDR1 and SVGAGI for CDR2. The junction shows trimming of 6 bases on V and 0 bases on J, and the gene matches do not reach 16 bases of it.

Sequencing was performed on naive CD8+ T cells from blood, with Jurkat cell RNA spiked in. The cell subset or site label for this specimen denotes: FACS-sorted CD8+CD4-CCR7+CD45RA+ naive T cells. The receptor's source is a human donor in good health. Some libraries in this study had Jurkat cell RNA spiked in. Recombination linked TRBV6-6 to TRBJ1-1, with 7 bases matching TRBD1. The encoded CDR3 is CASSPHGTDLIMNTEAFF. The DNA is TGTGCCAGCAGCCCTCACGGGACAGACCTTATCATGAACACTGAAGCTTTCTTT.